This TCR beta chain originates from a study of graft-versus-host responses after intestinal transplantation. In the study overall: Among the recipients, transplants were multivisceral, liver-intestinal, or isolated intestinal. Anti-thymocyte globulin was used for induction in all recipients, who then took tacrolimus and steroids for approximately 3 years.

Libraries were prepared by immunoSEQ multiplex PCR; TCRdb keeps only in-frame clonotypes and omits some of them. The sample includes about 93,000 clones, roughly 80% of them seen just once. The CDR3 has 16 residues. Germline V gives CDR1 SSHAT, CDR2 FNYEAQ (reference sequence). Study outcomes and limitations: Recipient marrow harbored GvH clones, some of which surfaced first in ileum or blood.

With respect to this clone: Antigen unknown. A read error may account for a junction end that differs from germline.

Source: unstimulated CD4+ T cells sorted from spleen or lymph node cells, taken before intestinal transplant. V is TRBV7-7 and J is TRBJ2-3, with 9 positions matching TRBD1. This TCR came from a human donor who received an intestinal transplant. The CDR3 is CASSLWTGDGSDTQYF. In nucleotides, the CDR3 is TGTGCTAGCAGCCTGTGGACAGGGGACGGTTCAGATACGCAGTATTTT.